These T cell receptor beta chains were read from a single sample in a study of T cell repertoires in cytomegalovirus infection. These receptors' antigens are unknown. Using its own MiXCR run on the reads, TCRdb lists one record per CDR3 protein. The repertoire has some 800,000 distinct CDR3 sequences, 25% to 30% of them found once; the top ten carry approximately 14%. The source was cultured CD8+ T cells from PBMCs, collected from culture after CMV antigen stimulation. The receptors come from a human donor in good health (CMV status not recorded). Some clones in this sample may be carry-over from other donors' samples. Each CDR3 is given with its conserved first and last residue. The D gene is left open where the match is weak. The size of a clone is reported for some rows only, either as once, few or many, or as a class for expanded clones.

D gene | clone size | J gene | V gene | CDR3 DNA | CDR3 protein
. | many | TRBJ2-2 | TRBV7-6 | TGTGCCAGCAGCGGCCTCCTGGGGGGTCCCTCCGGGGAGCTGTTTTTT | CASSGLLGGPSGELFF
. | . | TRBJ1-2 | TRBV9 | TGTGCCAGCAGCGTAGCAGGGGTTGGTGGTTTTGGCTACACCTTC | CASSVAGVGGFGYTF
TRBD2 | . | TRBJ2-2 | TRBV5-5 | TGTGCCAGCAGCTTGGATGGGAGGGAGTCCCTATACACCGGGGAGCTGTTTTTT | CASSLDGRESLYTGELFF
. | . | TRBJ1-1 | TRBV10-3 | TGTGCCATCAGTGACGGGAGAAACACTGAAGCTTTCTTT | CAISDGRNTEAFF
TRBD2 | few | TRBJ2-7 | TRBV5-8 | TGTGCCAGCAGCGCCGGACTAGCGGGCCCGTCGATCTCCTCCGAGCAGTACTTC | CASSAGLAGPSISSEQYF
. | . | TRBJ2-1 | TRBV6-8 | TGTGCCAGCAGTTACGGCCAGTCCTACAATGAGCAGTTCTTC | CASSYGQSYNEQFF
TRBD1 | . | TRBJ2-7 | TRBV20-1 | TGCAGTGCTACACGACAGGGGAACTACGAGCAGTACTTC | CSATRQGNYEQYF
TRBD2 | few | TRBJ2-1 | TRBV27 | TGTGCCAGCACTCCCGGGGGGGGGGCCTACAATGAGCAGTTCTTC | CASTPGGGAYNEQFF
. | . | TRBJ2-1 | TRBV10-3 | TGTGCCATCAGTGAGTCGCCAGGAGAGCAGTTCTTC | CAISESPGEQFF
TRBD1 | many | TRBJ1-1 | TRBV7-8 | TGTGCCAGCAGCGACCCCGGGACAGGGGTGACTGAAGCTTTCTTT | CASSDPGTGVTEAFF
TRBD1 | few | TRBJ1-2 | TRBV12-3/TRBV12-4 | TGTGCCAGCGGGGCAGGGGCCCGGGACAGGGGCGGCTACACCTTC | CASGAGARDRGGYTF
. | . | TRBJ1-6 | TRBV27 | TGTGCCAGCAAATATCCGGGGTCCTTTAATTCACCCCTCCACTTT | CASKYPGSFNSPLHF
TRBD1 | . | TRBJ2-1 | TRBV5-1 | TGCGCCAGCAGCTTGGCCTCACAGGGGGCTCCCTACAATGAGCAGTTCTTC | CASSLASQGAPYNEQFF
TRBD1 | few | TRBJ2-1 | TRBV20-1 | TGCAGTGCTCCTACCGGGGGGACAGGGGGTCCTAGCGAGCAGTTCTTC | CSAPTGGTGGPSEQFF
TRBD2 | few | TRBJ2-1 | TRBV27 | TGTGCCAGCAGTTCGCGGACTAGCGGGGGGATCTCCTACAATGAGCAGTTCTTC | CASSSRTSGGISYNEQFF
. | few | TRBJ2-1 | TRBV20-1 | TGCAGTGCTAGAGAGACTAGGATCTACAATGAGCAGTTCTTC | CSARETRIYNEQFF
TRBD1 | . | TRBJ1-4 | TRBV6-1 | TGTGCCAGCAGTGAGGGACAGGGGGCGGATAAACTGTTTTTT | CASSEGQGADKLFF
. | . | TRBJ2-1 | TRBV12-5 | TGTGCTAGTGGTTTCCCTCAGACGCGGGGATATGAGCAGTTCTTC | CASGFPQTRGYEQFF
. | many | TRBJ1-1 | TRBV7-6 | TGTGCCAGCAGCCCAGATGGCCAGGGTGAGGGCACTGAAGCTTTCTTT | CASSPDGQGEGTEAFF
TRBD2 | many | TRBJ2-1 | TRBV7-2 | TGTGCCAGCAGCTTAGTAGCGGGGGTGGATGAGCAGTTCTTC | CASSLVAGVDEQFF
. | many | TRBJ1-2 | TRBV12-3/TRBV12-4 | TGTGCCAGCAGTTTCGAAGGAGAGAACTATGGCTACACCTTC | CASSFEGENYGYTF
. | few | TRBJ1-1 | TRBV27 | TGTGCCAGCATGACCCTGGGCGTCCCTGAAGCTTTCTTT | CASMTLGVPEAFF
TRBD2 | . | TRBJ2-5 | TRBV10-3 | TGTGCCATCAGTGACGGAAGCGGGGGCCGGAGGGAGACCCAGTACTTC | CAISDGSGGRRETQYF
. | many | TRBJ1-3 | TRBV7-6 | TGTGCCAGCAGCTTAGTCGCAGGGCTTGGAAACACCATATATTTT | CASSLVAGLGNTIYF
. | . | TRBJ2-1 | TRBV15 | TGTGCCACCAGCAGAGTTCCCGACGGGGTGGGGTCCAATGAGCAGTTCTTC | CATSRVPDGVGSNEQFF
TRBD1 | few | TRBJ2-2 | TRBV4-1 | TGCGCCAGCAGCCAATACACCCCGGGACAGGGTTACACCGGGGAGCTGTTTTTT | CASSQYTPGQGYTGELFF
. | few | TRBJ2-3 | TRBV11-2 | TGTGCCAGCAGCTTAGGGGACAAAGGTACGCAGTATTTT | CASSLGDKGTQYF
. | . | TRBJ2-5 | TRBV5-6 | TGTGCCAGCAGCTTGTTTTTAATGCCTTTAGAAGAGACCCAGTACTTC | CASSLFLMPLEETQYF
TRBD1 | . | TRBJ1-1 | TRBV25-1 | TGTGCCAGCAGTGCGACAGGGTCGGGGGTGAACACTGAAGCTTTCTTT | CASSATGSGVNTEAFF
TRBD2 | . | TRBJ2-2 | TRBV9 | TGTGCCAGCAGCCCCGGGGGGGCGTACACCGGGGAGCTGTTTTTT | CASSPGGAYTGELFF
TRBD1 | . | TRBJ1-3 | TRBV27 | TGTGCCAGCAGTGGGACAGGGCCCCCTGGGAACACCATATATTTT | CASSGTGPPGNTIYF
. | . | TRBJ2-7 | TRBV4-1 | TGCGCCAGCAGCCACCCAACCCGGACAGCCGAGCAGTACTTC | CASSHPTRTAEQYF